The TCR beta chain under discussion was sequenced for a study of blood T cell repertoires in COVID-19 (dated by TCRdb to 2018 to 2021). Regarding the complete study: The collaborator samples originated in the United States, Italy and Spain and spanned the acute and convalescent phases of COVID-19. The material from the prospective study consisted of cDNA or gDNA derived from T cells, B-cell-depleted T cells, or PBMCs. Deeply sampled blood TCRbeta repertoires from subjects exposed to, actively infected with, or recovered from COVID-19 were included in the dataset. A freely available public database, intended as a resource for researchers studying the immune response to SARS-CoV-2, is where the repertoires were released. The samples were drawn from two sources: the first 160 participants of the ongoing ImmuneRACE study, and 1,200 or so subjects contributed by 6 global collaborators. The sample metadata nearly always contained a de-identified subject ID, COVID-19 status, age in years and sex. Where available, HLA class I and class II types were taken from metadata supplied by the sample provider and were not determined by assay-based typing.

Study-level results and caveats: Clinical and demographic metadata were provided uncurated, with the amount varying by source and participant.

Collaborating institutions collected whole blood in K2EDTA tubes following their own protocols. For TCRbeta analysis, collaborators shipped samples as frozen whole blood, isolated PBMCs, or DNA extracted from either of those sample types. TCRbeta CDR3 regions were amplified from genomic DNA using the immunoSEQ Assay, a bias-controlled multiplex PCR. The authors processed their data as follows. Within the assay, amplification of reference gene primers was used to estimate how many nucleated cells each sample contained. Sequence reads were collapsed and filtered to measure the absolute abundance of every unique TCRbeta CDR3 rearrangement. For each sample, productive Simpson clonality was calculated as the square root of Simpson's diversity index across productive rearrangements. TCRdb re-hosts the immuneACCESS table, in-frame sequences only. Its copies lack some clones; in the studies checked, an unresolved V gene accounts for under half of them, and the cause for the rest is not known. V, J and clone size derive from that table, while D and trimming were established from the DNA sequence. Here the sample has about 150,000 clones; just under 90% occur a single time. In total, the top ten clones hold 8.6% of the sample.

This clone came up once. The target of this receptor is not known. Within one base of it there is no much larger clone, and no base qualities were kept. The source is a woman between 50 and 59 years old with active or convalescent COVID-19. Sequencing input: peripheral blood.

The DNA sequence is as follows: TGCGCCAGCAGCCCCGGACTAGGGGCAGATACGCAGTATTTT. This gives the protein CASSPGLGADTQYF. This chain is built from TRBV5-1 and TRBJ2-3, with TRBD2 matching 7 junction bases. As encoded in the germline V gene, CDR1 is SGHRS while CDR2 is YFSETQ. The CDR3 covers 14 residues, taking in both the cysteine and the phenylalanine. The kept DNA is CDR3 alone, 42 bases in frame from the first base. Trimmed from V: 4 bases; trimmed from J: 4 bases; junction bases lacking a gene match: 6. The full variable domain, completed from the reference TRBV5-1 and TRBJ2-3 proteins outside the CDR3, reads KAGVTQTPRYLIKTRGQQVTLSCSPISGHRSVSWYQQTPGQGLQFLFEYFSETQRNKGNFPGRFSGRQFSNSRSEMNVSTLELGDSALYLCASSPGLGADTQYFGPGTRLTVL.